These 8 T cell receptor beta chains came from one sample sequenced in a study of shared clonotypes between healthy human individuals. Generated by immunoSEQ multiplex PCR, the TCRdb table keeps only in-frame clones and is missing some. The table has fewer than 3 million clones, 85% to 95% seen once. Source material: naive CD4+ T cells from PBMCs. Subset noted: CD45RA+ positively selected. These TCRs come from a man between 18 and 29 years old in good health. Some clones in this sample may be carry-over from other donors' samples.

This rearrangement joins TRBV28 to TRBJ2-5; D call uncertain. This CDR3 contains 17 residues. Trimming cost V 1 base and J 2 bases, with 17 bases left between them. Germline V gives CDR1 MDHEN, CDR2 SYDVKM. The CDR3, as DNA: TGTGCCAGCAGTTTATTGTCTTTTCGAGCGCAGCAAGAGACCCAGTACTTC. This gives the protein CASSLLSFRAQQETQYF.

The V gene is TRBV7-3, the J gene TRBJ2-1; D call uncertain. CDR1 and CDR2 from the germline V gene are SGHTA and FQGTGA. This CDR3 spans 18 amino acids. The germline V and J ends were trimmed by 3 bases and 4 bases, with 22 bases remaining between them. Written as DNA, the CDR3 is TGTGCCAGCAGCTTGGCAGCCATCCTACCCACTCGGTACAATGAGCAGTTCTTC. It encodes CASSLAAILPTRYNEQFF.

The DNA of the CDR3 is TGTGCCAGCAGCTTAGGTCCCGGGACCTACTACGAGCAGTACTTC. Translated: CASSLGPGTYYEQYF. The chain has TRBV11-3 and TRBJ2-7, with D perhaps matching TRBD1 or TRBD2 (5 bases each). From germline, CDR1 is SGHNT and CDR2 YENEEA. This CDR3 is 15 amino acids long. Between the trimmed V and J ends, which lost 1 base and 3 bases, there was a span of 13 bases.

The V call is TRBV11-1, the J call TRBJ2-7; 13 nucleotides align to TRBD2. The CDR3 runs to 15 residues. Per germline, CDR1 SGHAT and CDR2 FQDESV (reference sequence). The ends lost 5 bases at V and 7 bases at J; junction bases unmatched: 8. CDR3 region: CASSRQTSGRKEQYF. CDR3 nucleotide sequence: TGTGCCAGCAGCCGACAGACTAGCGGGAGGAAAGAGCAGTACTTC. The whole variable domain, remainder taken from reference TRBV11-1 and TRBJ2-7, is EAEVAQSPRYKITEKSQAVAFWCDPISGHATLYWYRQILGQGPELLVQFQDESVVDDSQLPKDRFSAERLKGVDSTLKIQPAELGDSAMYLCASSRQTSGRKEQYFGPGTRLTVT.

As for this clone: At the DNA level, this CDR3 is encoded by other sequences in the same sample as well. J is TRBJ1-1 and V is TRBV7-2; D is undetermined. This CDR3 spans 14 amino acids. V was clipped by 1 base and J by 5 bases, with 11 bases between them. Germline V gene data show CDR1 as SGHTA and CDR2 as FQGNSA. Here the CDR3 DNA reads TGTGCCAGCAGCTTAGGCCGGGCCCGGACTGAAGCTTTCTTT. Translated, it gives CASSLGRARTEAFF.

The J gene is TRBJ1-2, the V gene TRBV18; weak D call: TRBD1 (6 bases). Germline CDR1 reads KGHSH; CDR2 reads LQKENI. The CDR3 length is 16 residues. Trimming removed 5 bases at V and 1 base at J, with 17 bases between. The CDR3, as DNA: TGTGCCAGCTCAGCGATACAGGGCTCCCTTAACTATGGCTACACCTTC. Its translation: CASSAIQGSLNYGYTF.

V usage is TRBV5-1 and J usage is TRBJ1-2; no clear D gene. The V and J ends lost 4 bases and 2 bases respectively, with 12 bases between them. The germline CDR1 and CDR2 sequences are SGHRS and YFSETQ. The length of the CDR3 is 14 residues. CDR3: CASSTISGNYGYTF. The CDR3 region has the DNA TGCGCCAGCAGCACTATAAGCGGCAACTATGGCTACACCTTC.

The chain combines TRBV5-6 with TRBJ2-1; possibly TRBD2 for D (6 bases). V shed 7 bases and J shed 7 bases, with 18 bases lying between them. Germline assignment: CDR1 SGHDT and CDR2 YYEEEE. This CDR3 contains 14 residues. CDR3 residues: CASGNLRGWNEQFF. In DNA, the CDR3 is TGTGCCAGCGGCAATTTACGGGGGTGGAATGAGCAGTTCTTC.